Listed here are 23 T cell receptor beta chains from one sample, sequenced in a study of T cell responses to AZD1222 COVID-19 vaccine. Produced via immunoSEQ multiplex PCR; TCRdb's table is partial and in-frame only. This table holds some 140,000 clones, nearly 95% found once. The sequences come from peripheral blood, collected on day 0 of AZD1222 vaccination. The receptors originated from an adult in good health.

The CDR3 loop reads CASSPTGSTEAFF. CDR3 nucleotides: TGTGCCAGCTCACCAACAGGGAGCACTGAAGCTTTCTTT. V and J are TRBV18 and TRBJ1-1, with a possible D match to TRBD1 (6 bases). The CDR3 contains 13 residues. Trimming pared 2 bases from V and 4 bases from J, leaving 8 bases between. Looked up from germline, CDR1 is KGHSH and CDR2 is LQKENI.

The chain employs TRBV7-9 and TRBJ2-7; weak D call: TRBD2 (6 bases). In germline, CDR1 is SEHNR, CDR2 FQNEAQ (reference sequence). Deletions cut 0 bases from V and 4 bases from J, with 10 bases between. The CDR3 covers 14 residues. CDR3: CASSLAAGLYEQYF. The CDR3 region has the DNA TGTGCCAGCAGCTTAGCTGCGGGGTTATACGAGCAGTACTTC.

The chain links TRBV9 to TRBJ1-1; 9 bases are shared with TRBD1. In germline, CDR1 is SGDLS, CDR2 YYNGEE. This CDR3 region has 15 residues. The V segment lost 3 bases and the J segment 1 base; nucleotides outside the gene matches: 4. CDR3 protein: CASSAQQGANTEAFF. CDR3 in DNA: TGTGCCAGCAGCGCCCAACAGGGGGCGAACACTGAAGCTTTCTTT.

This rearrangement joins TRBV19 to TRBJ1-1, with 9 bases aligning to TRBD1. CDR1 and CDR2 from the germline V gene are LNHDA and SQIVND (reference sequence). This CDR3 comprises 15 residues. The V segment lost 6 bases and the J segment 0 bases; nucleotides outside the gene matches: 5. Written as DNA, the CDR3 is TGTGCCAGTAGCTTGACAGGGGGAATGAACACTGAAGCTTTCTTT. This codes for CASSLTGGMNTEAFF.

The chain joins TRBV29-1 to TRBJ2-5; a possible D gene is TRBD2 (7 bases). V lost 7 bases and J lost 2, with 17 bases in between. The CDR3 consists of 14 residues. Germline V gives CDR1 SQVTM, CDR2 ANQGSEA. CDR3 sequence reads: CSATGGGLQETQYF. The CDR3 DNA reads TGCAGCGCAACAGGCGGGGGCCTTCAAGAGACCCAGTACTTC.

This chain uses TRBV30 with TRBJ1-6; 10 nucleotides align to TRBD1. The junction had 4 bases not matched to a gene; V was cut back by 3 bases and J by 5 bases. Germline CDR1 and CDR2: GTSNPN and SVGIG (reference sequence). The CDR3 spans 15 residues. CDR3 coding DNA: TGTGCCTGGAGAGACAGGGGGCGGAATAATTCACCCCTCCACTTT. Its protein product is CAWRDRGRNNSPLHF.

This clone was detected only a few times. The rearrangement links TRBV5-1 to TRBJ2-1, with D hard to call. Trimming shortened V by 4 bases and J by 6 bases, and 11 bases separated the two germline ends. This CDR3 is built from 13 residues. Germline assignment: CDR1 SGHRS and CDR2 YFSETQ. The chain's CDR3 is CASSITSVNEQFF. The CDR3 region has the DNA TGCGCCAGCAGCATAACCTCAGTCAATGAGCAGTTCTTC.

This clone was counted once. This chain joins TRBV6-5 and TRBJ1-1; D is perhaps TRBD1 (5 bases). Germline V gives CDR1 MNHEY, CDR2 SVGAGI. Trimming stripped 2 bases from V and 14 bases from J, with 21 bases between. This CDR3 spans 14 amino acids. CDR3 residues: CASSYVLDRGKQFF. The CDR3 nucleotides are TGTGCCAGCAGTTACGTTCTGGATCGGGGGAAGCAATTCTTT.

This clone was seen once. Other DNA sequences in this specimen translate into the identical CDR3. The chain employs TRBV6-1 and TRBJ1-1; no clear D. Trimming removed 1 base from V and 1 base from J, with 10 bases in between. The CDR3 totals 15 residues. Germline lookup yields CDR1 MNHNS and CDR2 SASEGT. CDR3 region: CASSEGSAGNTEAFF. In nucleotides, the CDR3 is TGTGCCAGCAGTGAAGGTTCGGCAGGGAACACTGAAGCTTTCTTT.

The CDR3 DNA is TGTGCCAGTAGTATGACTAGCCGGGGGGAGACCCAGTACTTC. Encoded protein: CASSMTSRGETQYF. J is TRBJ2-5 and V is TRBV19; TRBD2 agrees at 7 bases. The CDR3 contains 14 residues. V lost 3 bases and J lost 5; bases outside the gene matches: 6. The V gene's germline CDR1 is LNHDA and CDR2 SQIVND (reference sequence).

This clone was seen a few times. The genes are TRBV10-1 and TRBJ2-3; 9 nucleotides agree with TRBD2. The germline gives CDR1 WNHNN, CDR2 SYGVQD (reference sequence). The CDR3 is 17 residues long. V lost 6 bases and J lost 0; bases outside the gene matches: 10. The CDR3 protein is CASSPSGGKTSTDTQYF. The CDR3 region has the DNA TGCGCCAGCAGCCCCAGCGGGGGGAAGACTAGCACAGATACGCAGTATTTT.

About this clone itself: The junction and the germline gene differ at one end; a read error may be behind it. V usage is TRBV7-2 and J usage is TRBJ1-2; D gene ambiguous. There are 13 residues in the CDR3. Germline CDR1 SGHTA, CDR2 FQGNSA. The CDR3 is CASSLAGQKGYTF. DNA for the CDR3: TGTGCCAGCAGCTTAGCAGGGCAGAAAGGCTACACCTTT.

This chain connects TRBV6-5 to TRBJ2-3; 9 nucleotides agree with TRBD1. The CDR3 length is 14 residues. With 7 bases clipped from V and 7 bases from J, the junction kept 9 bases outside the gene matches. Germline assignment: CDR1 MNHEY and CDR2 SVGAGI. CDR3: CASTRTGAENTQYF. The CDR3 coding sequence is TGTGCCAGCACCCGGACAGGGGCAGAAAATACGCAGTATTTT.

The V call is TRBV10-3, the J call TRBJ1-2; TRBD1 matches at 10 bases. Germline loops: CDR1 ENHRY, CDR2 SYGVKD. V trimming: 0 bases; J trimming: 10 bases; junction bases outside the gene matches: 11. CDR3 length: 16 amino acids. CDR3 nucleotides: TGTGCCATCAGTGAGTCCTACGGGACAGGGGTATTAGACTACACCTTC. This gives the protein CAISESYGTGVLDYTF.

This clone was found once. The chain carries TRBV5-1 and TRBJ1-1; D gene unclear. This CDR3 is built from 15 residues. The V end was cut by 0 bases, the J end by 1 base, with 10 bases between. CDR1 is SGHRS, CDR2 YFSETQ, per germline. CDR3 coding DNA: TGCGCCAGCAGCTTGGGGGGTTTGGCGAACACTGAAGCTTTCTTT. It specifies CASSLGGLANTEAFF. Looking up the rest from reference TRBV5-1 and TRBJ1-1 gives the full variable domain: KAGVTQTPRYLIKTRGQQVTLSCSPISGHRSVSWYQQTPGQGLQFLFEYFSETQRNKGNFPGRFSGRQFSNSRSEMNVSTLELGDSALYLCASSLGGLANTEAFFGQGTRLTVV.

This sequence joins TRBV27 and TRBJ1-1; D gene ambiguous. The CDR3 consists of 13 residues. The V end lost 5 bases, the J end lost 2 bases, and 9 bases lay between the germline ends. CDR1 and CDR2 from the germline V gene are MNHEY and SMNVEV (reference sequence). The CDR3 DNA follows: TGTGCCAGCAGTGAGGGTTTCAACACTGAAGCTTTCTTT. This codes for CASSEGFNTEAFF.

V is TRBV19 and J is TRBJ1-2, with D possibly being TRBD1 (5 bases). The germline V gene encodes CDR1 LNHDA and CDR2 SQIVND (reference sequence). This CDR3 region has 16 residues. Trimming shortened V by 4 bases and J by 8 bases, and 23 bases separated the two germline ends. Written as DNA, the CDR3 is TGTGCCAGTAGTAGGGGCCTCAATCAGGGTTTTGCGGGCTACACCTTC. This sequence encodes CASSRGLNQGFAGYTF.

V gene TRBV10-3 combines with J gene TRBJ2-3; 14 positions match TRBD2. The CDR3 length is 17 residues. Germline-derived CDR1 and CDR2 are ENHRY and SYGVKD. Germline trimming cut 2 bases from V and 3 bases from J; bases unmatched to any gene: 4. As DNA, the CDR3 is TGTGCCATCAGTGAGAGACTAGCGGGGGGGCCTACAGATACGCAGTATTTT. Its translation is CAISERLAGGPTDTQYF.

The CDR3 DNA follows: TGTGCCAGCAGCTTGAACCAGGGAGACTATGGCTACACCTTC. This codes for CASSLNQGDYGYTF. This chain connects TRBV7-9 to TRBJ1-2, with a tentative D call TRBD1 (5 bases). CDR1 and CDR2 (germline): SEHNR, FQNEAQ (reference sequence). V was clipped by 3 bases and J by 3 bases, with 11 bases between them. The CDR3 loop spans 14 amino acids. The entire variable domain, with the rest obtained from reference TRBV7-9 and TRBJ1-2, is as follows: DTGVSQNPRHKITKRGQNVTFRCDPISEHNRLYWYRQTLGQGPEFLTYFQNEAQLEKSRLLSDRFSAERPKGSFSTLEIQRTEQGDSAMYLCASSLNQGDYGYTFGSGTRLTVV.

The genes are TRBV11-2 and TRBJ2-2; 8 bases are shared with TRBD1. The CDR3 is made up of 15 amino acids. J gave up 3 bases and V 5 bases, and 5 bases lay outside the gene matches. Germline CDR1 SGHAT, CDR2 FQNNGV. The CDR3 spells CASSLQGADTGELFF. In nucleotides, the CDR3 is TGTGCCAGCAGCCTGCAGGGGGCCGACACCGGGGAGCTGTTTTTT.

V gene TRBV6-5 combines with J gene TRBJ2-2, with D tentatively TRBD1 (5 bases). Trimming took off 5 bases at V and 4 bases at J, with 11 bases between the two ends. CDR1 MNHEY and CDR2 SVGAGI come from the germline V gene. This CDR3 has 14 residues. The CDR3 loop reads CASSPLRGTGELFF. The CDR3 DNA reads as TGTGCCAGCAGTCCTCTAAGGGGCACCGGGGAGCTGTTTTTT.

This chain's CDR3 is CASSLGPRGGENEKLFF. CDR3 nucleotides: TGTGCCAGCAGCTTGGGCCCCCGGGGGGGTGAGAATGAAAAACTGTTTTTT. The chain has TRBV5-6 and TRBJ1-4, with a possible D match to TRBD1 (5 bases). V gave up 0 bases and J gave up 5 bases, with 17 bases separating them. Germline loops: CDR1 SGHDT, CDR2 YYEEEE. This CDR3 contains 17 residues.

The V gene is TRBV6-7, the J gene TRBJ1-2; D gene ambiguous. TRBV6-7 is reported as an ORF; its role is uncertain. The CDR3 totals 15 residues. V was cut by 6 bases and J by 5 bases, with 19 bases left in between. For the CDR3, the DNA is TGTGCCAGCAGAAAGACCCTCCCAGCAAGGTATGGCTACACCTTC. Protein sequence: CASRKTLPARYGYTF.